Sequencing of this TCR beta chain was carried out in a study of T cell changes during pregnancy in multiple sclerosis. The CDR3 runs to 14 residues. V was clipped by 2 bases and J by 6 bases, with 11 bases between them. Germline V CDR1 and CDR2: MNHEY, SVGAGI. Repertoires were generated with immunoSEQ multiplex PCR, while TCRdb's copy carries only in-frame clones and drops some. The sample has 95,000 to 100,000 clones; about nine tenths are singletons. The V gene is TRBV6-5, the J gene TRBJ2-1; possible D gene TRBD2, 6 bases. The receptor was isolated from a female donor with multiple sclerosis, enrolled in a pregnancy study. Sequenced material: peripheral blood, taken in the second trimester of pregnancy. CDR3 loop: CASSYLVGGNEQFF. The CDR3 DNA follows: TGTGCCAGCAGTTACCTCGTGGGGGGCAATGAGCAGTTCTTC.